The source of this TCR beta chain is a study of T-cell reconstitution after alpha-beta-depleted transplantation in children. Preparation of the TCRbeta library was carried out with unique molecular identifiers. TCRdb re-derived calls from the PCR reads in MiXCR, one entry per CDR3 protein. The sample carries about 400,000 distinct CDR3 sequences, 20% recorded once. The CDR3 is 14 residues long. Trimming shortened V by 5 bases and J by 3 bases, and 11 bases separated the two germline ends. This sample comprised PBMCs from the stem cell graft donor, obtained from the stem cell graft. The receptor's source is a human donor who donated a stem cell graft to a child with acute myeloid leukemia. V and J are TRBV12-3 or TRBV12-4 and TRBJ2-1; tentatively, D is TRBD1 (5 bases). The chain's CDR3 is CASSQGEIYNEQFF. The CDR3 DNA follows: TGTGCCAGCAGTCAAGGGGAAATCTACAATGAGCAGTTCTTC.